The 13 T cell receptor beta chains reported below all come from one sample, sequenced in a study of blood T cells in healthy people across ages. Together with a sample-barcoded 5' primer, a J-beta primer mix was included in a second PCR lasting about 7 to 11 cycles. TCRdb independently ran MiXCR on the 5' RACE reads; one entry per CDR3 protein. The top ten clones hold roughly 25% of a sample with 780,000 or so distinct CDR3 sequences, 45% to 70% of them seen once. Sequenced input: blood. The source of these receptors is a man aged 35 to 55 in good health.

The V gene is TRBV12-3 or TRBV12-4, the J gene TRBJ2-5; 7 bases line up with TRBD1. With V trimmed by 6 bases and J by 12 bases, 7 bases remained unmatched. The CDR3 spans 11 residues. CDR3 residues: CASRKQGNEYF. The CDR3 DNA follows: TGTGCCAGCAGGAAACAGGGGAATGAGTACTTC.

The chain links TRBV20-1 to TRBJ2-5; the D gene is possibly TRBD2 (6 bases). CDR3 length: 13 residues. The V end lost 2 bases, the J end lost 5 bases, and 12 bases lay between the germline ends. Germline V gene lookup returns CDR1 DFQATT and CDR2 SNEGSKA (reference sequence). CDR3 loop: CSARRWRDETQYF. In DNA form, the CDR3 reads TGCAGTGCTAGAAGGTGGAGGGACGAGACCCAGTACTTC.

The chain is built from TRBV20-1 and TRBJ2-1, with 11 positions matching TRBD2. Germline V CDR1 and CDR2: DFQATT, SNEGSKA (reference sequence). CDR3 size: 20 residues. The J segment lost 0 bases and the V segment lost 2 bases, leaving 15 bases of the junction unmatched. The CDR3 bases are TGCAGTGCTAGATCCCCCCGTCGGCTAGCGGGAGGTAGCTCCTACAATGAGCAGTTCTTC. Translated: CSARSPRRLAGGSSYNEQFF.

This chain joins TRBV7-2 and TRBJ2-5; D is ambiguous. Germline V gene data show CDR1 as SGHTA and CDR2 as FQGNSA. This CDR3 is built from 16 residues. The germline V and J ends were trimmed by 0 bases and 5 bases, with 16 bases remaining between them. Here the CDR3 DNA reads TGTGCCAGCAGCTTAGCCCCGCTTAGTGATCTGGAGACCCAGTACTTC. Protein sequence: CASSLAPLSDLETQYF.

This clonotype appeared a single time. The chain joins TRBV5-1 to TRBJ2-5; D tentatively fits TRBD1 or TRBD2 (5 bases each). This CDR3 contains 17 residues. The V end was cut by 8 bases, the J end by 5 bases, with 28 bases between. Germline-derived CDR1 and CDR2 are SGHRS and YFSETQ. CDR3 nucleotides: TGCGCCAGTACACCGGGACCCTCACACTTTTTTGGGGAGACCCAGTACTTC. This codes for CASTPGPSHFFGETQYF.

This chain uses TRBV25-1 with TRBJ2-7, with 9 bases aligning to TRBD1. Looked up from germline, CDR1 is MGHDK and CDR2 is SYGVNS. The CDR3 consists of 14 residues. V was clipped by 10 bases and J by 4 bases; unmatched bases: 11. In DNA form, the CDR3 reads TGTGCCACCACTCCGGGACAGGGTGGTTACGAGCAGTACTTC. This translates into CATTPGQGGYEQYF.

This clonotype was counted a few times. The V and J genes are TRBV12-3 or TRBV12-4 and TRBJ1-2; 9 positions match TRBD1. The V gene end was trimmed by 6 bases and the J gene end by 4 bases; junction bases not matched to a gene: 6. The length of the CDR3 is 14 residues. As DNA, the CDR3 is TGTGCCAGCAGCAAACAGGGGGCGCGCTATGGCTACACCTTC. Translated, it gives CASSKQGARYGYTF.

This clonotype showed up just a few times. The chain combines TRBV7-9 with TRBJ2-1; 8 positions match TRBD2. Germline-derived CDR1 and CDR2 are SEHNR and FQNEAQ (reference sequence). This CDR3 is 15 amino acids long. The V gene end was trimmed by 6 bases and the J gene end by 0 bases; junction bases not matched to a gene: 4. The CDR3 DNA follows: TGTGCCAGCAGTAGCGGGGTACACTCCTACAATGAGCAGTTCTTC. Translation: CASSSGVHSYNEQFF.

Only a few counts were recorded for this clonotype. J is TRBJ2-3 and V is TRBV5-1; 12 bases are shared with TRBD2. Germline-derived CDR1 and CDR2 are SGHRS and YFSETQ. The J segment lost 3 bases and the V segment lost 0 bases, leaving 2 bases of the junction unmatched. The CDR3 loop spans 16 amino acids. CDR3 region: CASSLEGLAGTDTQYF. DNA of the CDR3: TGCGCCAGCAGCTTGGAGGGACTAGCGGGTACAGATACGCAGTATTTT.

This clonotype was seen once. Germline and junction disagree at one end, which may indicate a read error. J is TRBJ2-1 and V is TRBV7-7; 8 bases are a match to TRBD1. The CDR3 spans 14 residues. Germline V gene data show CDR1 as SSHAT and CDR2 as FNYEAQ (reference sequence). CDR3 DNA sequence: TGTGCTAGCAGCCTCGGCAGGGGGCTCAATGAGCAGTTCTTC. Translating gives CASSLGRGLNEQFF.

Comment on this clonotype: Compared with germline, one end of the junction differs, possibly owing to a read error. The chain recombines TRBV10-3 with TRBJ1-2; D may be TRBD1 (6 bases). CDR1 is ENHRY, CDR2 SYGVKD, per germline. The CDR3 is 15 residues long. The CDR3 nucleotides read TGTACCATCAGCTTAAACACCGGGGGGGCTGGGGGCTACACCTTC. Translated: CTISLNTGGAGGYTF.

This clonotype was seen a few times. CDR3 in amino acids: CASSQYGTGIQKTQYF. CDR3 coding DNA: TGTGCCAGCAGCCAATACGGGACAGGGATTCAGAAGACCCAGTACTTC. The chain has TRBV3-1 and TRBJ2-5, with TRBD1 matching 9 bases. CDR3 length: 16 residues. The trim removed 2 bases at V and 6 bases at J, leaving 10 bases unmatched. Germline-derived CDR1 and CDR2 are LGHDT and YNNKEL (reference sequence).

J is TRBJ2-1 and V is TRBV5-1; 8 nucleotides agree with TRBD1. CDR1 SGHRS and CDR2 YFSETQ come from the germline V gene. CDR3 length equals 14 residues. V lost 3 bases and J lost 5; bases outside the gene matches: 4. CDR3: CASSYWTGNNEQFF. In DNA form, the CDR3 reads TGCGCCAGCAGCTACTGGACAGGGAACAATGAGCAGTTCTTC.